This T cell receptor beta chain comes out of a study of regulatory T cells in long-lasting Graves disease. Study as a whole: Over 5 years of antithyroid drugs with positive TSH receptor antibodies was taken to mean persistent Graves' disease. Study-wide findings and caveats: Patients with persistent disease showed a bias toward TRBV28, TRBJ1-2 and TRBJ2-5.

The time point was: persistent/refractory GD, antithyroid drugs over 5 years with positive TRAb. RNA from PBMCs was the source of the TCR library. Graves' disease diagnosis used American Thyroid Association guidelines. Trimming removed 3 bases from V and 1 base from J, with 3 bases in between. CDR1 DFQATT and CDR2 SNEGSKA come from the germline V gene (reference sequence). The CDR3 extends over 12 amino acids. Relying on iRepertoire HTBI primers and Arm-PCR of CDR3 regions, the team built TCR beta libraries. Each CDR3 protein gets one entry after TCRdb re-called the multiplex PCR reads with MiXCR. The table records about 470,000 distinct CDR3 sequences, approximately 21% of them present only once. There are many counts of this clonotype. Its target is not known.

This material consisted of peripheral blood mononuclear cells (PBMCs), taken when the disease was refractory, from a patient treated with antithyroid drugs. The TCR was taken from a female donor with Graves disease. This chain connects TRBV20-1 to TRBJ1-4; D remains unclear. CDR3 coding DNA: TGCAGTGCTAGGGGAACTAATGAAAAACTGTTTTTT. This sequence encodes CSARGTNEKLFF.